This TCR beta chain was retrieved from a study of blood T cell repertoires in COVID-19. About the study: COVID-19 samples from acute and convalescent phases originated in the United States, Italy and Spain. Sources were T cells, B-cell-depleted T cells, or PBMCs; the material itself was cDNA or gDNA.

This clone was recorded once. In the authors' methods: The authors estimated nucleated cell counts from reference gene primer amplification. The table came from immunoSEQ multiplex PCR; TCRdb's copy has only in-frame clones and leaves some out. V and J calls and clone size are as listed in that table; D and trimming were resolved from the DNA. The repertoire includes approximately 160,000 clones, 70% to 90% of them detected once, and 1% to 1.5% sits in the top ten. CDR3 length: 13 amino acids. CDR1 and CDR2 from the germline V gene are SGHVS and FNYEAQ. Trimming pared 2 bases from V and 8 bases from J, leaving 10 bases between.

V usage is TRBV7-6 and J usage is TRBJ2-1; TRBD2 is a possible D gene (6 bases). The source is a man aged 55 to 70 who had recovered from COVID-19. The sequenced sample was peripheral blood. CDR3 loop: CASSLRRGDEQFF. The CDR3 coding sequence is TGTGCCAGCAGCTTAAGGCGGGGAGATGAGCAGTTCTTC.